One sample yielded the 14 T cell receptor beta chains listed below, sequenced in a study of technical replicates of blood from a handful of donors. Data came from immunoSEQ multiplex PCR; TCRdb stores just in-frame clones and leaves some out. The sample has under 85,000 clones; approximately 96% are singletons. What was sequenced was T cells isolated from PBMCs. Every receptor here comes from a human donor in good health.

The V and J genes are TRBV5-1 and TRBJ2-2; TRBD2 aligns across 7 bases. Germline assignment: CDR1 SGHRS and CDR2 YFSETQ. The length of the CDR3 is 14 residues. J gave up 3 bases and V 7 bases, and 6 bases lay outside the gene matches. CDR3 protein: CASSEREYTGELFF. The DNA of the CDR3 is TGCGCCAGCTCGGAGCGGGAATACACCGGGGAGCTGTTTTTT. Filled out from reference TRBV5-1 and TRBJ2-2, the complete variable domain reads KAGVTQTPRYLIKTRGQQVTLSCSPISGHRSVSWYQQTPGQGLQFLFEYFSETQRNKGNFPGRFSGRQFSNSRSEMNVSTLELGDSALYLCASSEREYTGELFFGEGSRLTVL.

V gene TRBV19 combines with J gene TRBJ2-3, with 10 bases that match TRBD1. The length of the CDR3 is 17 residues. Germline CDR1 LNHDA, CDR2 SQIVND (reference sequence). V lost 5 bases to trimming and J lost 0 bases; unmatched junction nucleotides: 8. Here the CDR3 reads CASSAGTGAYSTDTQYF. As DNA, the CDR3 is TGTGCCAGTAGTGCCGGGACAGGGGCCTATAGCACAGATACGCAGTATTTT.

The CDR3 sequence is CASSSLAVLRDNEQFF. Written as DNA, the CDR3 is TGTGCCAGCAGCTCATTAGCGGTGCTTAGGGACAATGAGCAGTTCTTC. The chain is built from TRBV7-9 and TRBJ2-1; maybe TRBD2 (6 bases). CDR1 is SEHNR, CDR2 FQNEAQ, per germline (reference sequence). V lost 4 bases, J lost 5 bases, and 18 bases lay in between. CDR3 length: 16 amino acids.

In regard to this clone: At one of its ends the junction is not consistent with the germline gene, which may arise from a read error. This chain links TRBV10-3 with TRBJ2-7; 7 bases match TRBD1. This CDR3 region has 11 residues. Germline-derived CDR1 and CDR2 are ENHRY and SYGVKD. The CDR3 is CAISDSGTESF. The CDR3 DNA reads TGTGCCATCAGTGATTCCGGGACAGAATCCTTC.

The DNA for the CDR3 is TGTGCCAGCAGTGATGGGTTTCTAGGAGGGGAGACCCAGTACTTC. Amino acids: CASSDGFLGGETQYF. This chain links TRBV2 with TRBJ2-5; maybe TRBD2 (6 bases). Per the germline V gene, CDR1 is SNHLY and CDR2 is FYNNEI. Trimming shortened V by 3 bases and J by 5 bases, and 16 bases separated the two germline ends. The CDR3 has 15 residues.

This clone has just one count. The chain has TRBV12-5 and TRBJ1-1, with TRBD1 matching 8 bases. The CDR3 is 15 amino acids. The germline V gene has CDR1 LGHNT and CDR2 FRNRAP. V shed 5 bases, J shed 1 base, and the junction held 6 bases outside the gene matches. CDR3 sequence (DNA): TGTGCTAGTGGTCCTCCGACAGGGGCGAACACTGAAGCTTTCTTT. Translating gives CASGPPTGANTEAFF.

V gene TRBV6-1 combines with J gene TRBJ1-5; D is ambiguous. CDR3 length: 13 residues. V was trimmed by 5 bases and J by 0 bases, leaving 5 bases between them. In germline, CDR1 is MNHNS, CDR2 SASEGT. CDR3 protein: CASSTSSNQPQHF. The CDR3 DNA is TGTGCCAGCAGTACCAGTAGCAATCAGCCCCAGCATTTT.

The chain employs TRBV27 and TRBJ2-1, with 11 bases lining up with TRBD2. V trimming: 5 bases; J trimming: 10 bases; junction bases outside the gene matches: 7. This CDR3 is 14 amino acids long. The germline V gene encodes CDR1 MNHEY and CDR2 SMNVEV (reference sequence). DNA for the CDR3: TGTGCCAGCAGTAGGGGACTAGCGGCGTGGGAGCAGTTCTTC. It translates to CASSRGLAAWEQFF.

CDR3 nucleotides: TGCAGCGTTGCGGGACAGGGCCATGAGCAGTTCTTC. Translated: CSVAGQGHEQFF. The chain combines TRBV29-1 with TRBJ2-1, with 9 bases fitting TRBD1. The trim removed 4 bases at V and 8 bases at J, leaving 3 bases unmatched. Germline V lookup: CDR1 SQVTM, CDR2 ANQGSEA. CDR3 size: 12 residues.

The chain is built from TRBV18 and TRBJ2-3; D is perhaps TRBD2 (5 bases). The CDR3 has 14 amino acids. V shed 0 bases and J shed 4 bases, with 8 bases lying between them. The germline V gene encodes CDR1 KGHSH and CDR2 LQKENI. The CDR3 bases are TGTGCCAGCTCACCACCGCCGGGATCAGATACGCAGTATTTT. Its protein is CASSPPPGSDTQYF.

V is TRBV5-1 and J is TRBJ2-5, with no clear D. Germline values: CDR1 SGHRS, CDR2 YFSETQ. Deletions cut 2 bases from V and 1 base from J, with 9 bases between. CDR3 length: 14 amino acids. Written as DNA, the CDR3 is TGCGCCAGCAGCTTTAACACCGCCCAAGAGACCCAGTACTTC. It is translated as CASSFNTAQETQYF.

V is TRBV9 and J is TRBJ1-2; 9 nucleotides agree with TRBD1. The CDR3 loop spans 15 amino acids. After removal of 1 base from V and 4 bases from J, the junction contained 5 bases not matched to a gene. Germline V CDR1 and CDR2: SGDLS, YYNGEE. The chain's CDR3 is CASSVWGTGSYGYTF. The CDR3, as DNA: TGTGCCAGCAGCGTATGGGGGACAGGGAGCTATGGCTACACCTTC.

This chain links TRBV7-9 with TRBJ2-5; 9 nucleotides match TRBD1. Germline CDR1 and CDR2: SEHNR and FQNEAQ (reference sequence). The CDR3 extends over 18 amino acids. The V and J ends lost 0 bases and 5 bases, in that order; junction bases with no gene match: 13. CDR3 sequence (DNA): TGTGCCAGCAGCTTAGCCTCCGGGACAGGGAGGTTCGGGGAGACCCAGTACTTC. It encodes CASSLASGTGRFGETQYF.

The genes are TRBV27 and TRBJ2-7; perhaps TRBD2 as D (6 bases). The CDR3 sequence is 12 residues long. The germline V and J ends were trimmed by 5 bases and 4 bases, with 9 bases remaining between them. Germline V lookup: CDR1 MNHEY, CDR2 SMNVEV (reference sequence). The CDR3 spells CASSPGTYEQYF. In DNA, the CDR3 is TGTGCCAGCAGTCCCGGGACTTACGAGCAGTACTTC.